This T cell receptor beta chain was recovered during a study of shared clonotypes between healthy human individuals. Study-wide points: The sampled material consisted only of blood, and tissue repertoires are likely to differ. Naive CD4 clonotypes were shared across several donors at 4% to 5%.

This CDR3 contains 16 residues. V was clipped by 5 bases and J by 2 bases; unmatched bases: 5. Germline V gene sequence: CDR1 SEHNR, CDR2 FQNEAQ (reference sequence). The naive CD8 subset, CD45RO-negative cells positively selected for CCR7, excluded terminally differentiated effector memory CD45RA+ cells. As regards this clone: Its antigen is still unknown.

Sorted-subset replicate PCR reactions were performed with roughly 200 ng DNA, corresponding to 25,000 to 35,000 T cell genomes. This table comes from immunoSEQ multiplex PCR, and its TCRdb copy is limited to in-frame clones, with some not included. The sample lists about 2.2 million clones, over 85% occurring once. Specimen: naive CD8+ T cells from PBMCs. This chain joins TRBV7-9 and TRBJ2-1, with 11 bases fitting TRBD2. The TCR originated in a young man in good health. Some clones in this sample may be carry-over from other donors' samples. CDR3 amino acids: CASSPLAGGTYNEQFF. The DNA for the CDR3 is TGTGCCAGCAGCCCTTTAGCGGGAGGGACCTACAATGAGCAGTTCTTC.